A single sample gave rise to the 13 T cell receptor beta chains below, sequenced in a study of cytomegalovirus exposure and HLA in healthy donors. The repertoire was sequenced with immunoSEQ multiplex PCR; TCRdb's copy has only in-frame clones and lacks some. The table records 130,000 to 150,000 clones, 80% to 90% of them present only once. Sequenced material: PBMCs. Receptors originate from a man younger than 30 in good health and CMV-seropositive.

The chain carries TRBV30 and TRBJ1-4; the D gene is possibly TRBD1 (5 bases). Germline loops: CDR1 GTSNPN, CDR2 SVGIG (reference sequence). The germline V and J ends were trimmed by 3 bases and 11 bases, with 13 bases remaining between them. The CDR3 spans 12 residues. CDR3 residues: CAWSPGGIKLFF. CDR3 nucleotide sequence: TGTGCCTGGAGCCCTGGGGGGATTAAACTGTTTTTT. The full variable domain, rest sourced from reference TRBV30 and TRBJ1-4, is SQTIHQWPATLVQPVGSPLSLECTVEGTSNPNLYWYRQAAGRGLQLLFYSVGIGQISSEVPQNLSASRPQDRQFILSSKKLLLSDSGFYLCAWSPGGIKLFFGSGTQLSVL.

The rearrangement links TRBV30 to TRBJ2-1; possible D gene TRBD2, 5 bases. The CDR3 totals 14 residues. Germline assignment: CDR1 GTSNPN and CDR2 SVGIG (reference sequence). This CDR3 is CALTLLATLNEQFF. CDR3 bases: TGTGCTCTCACACTTTTAGCGACTTTGAATGAGCAGTTCTTC.

CDR3 region: CASSLSWASGSYEQYF. As DNA, the CDR3 is TGTGCCAGCAGCTTAAGTTGGGCTAGCGGCTCCTACGAGCAGTACTTC. V usage is TRBV5-4 and J usage is TRBJ2-7; TRBD2 aligns across 7 bases. The CDR3 spans 16 residues. The trim removed 2 bases at V and 0 bases at J, leaving 8 bases unmatched. Germline V gene sequence: CDR1 SGHNT, CDR2 YYREEE (reference sequence).

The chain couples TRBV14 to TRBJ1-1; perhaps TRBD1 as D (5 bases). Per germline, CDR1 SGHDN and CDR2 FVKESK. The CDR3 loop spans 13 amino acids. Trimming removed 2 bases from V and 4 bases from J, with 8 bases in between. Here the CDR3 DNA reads TGTGCCAGCAGCCAAAAGGGGATCACTGAAGCTTTCTTT. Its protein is CASSQKGITEAFF.

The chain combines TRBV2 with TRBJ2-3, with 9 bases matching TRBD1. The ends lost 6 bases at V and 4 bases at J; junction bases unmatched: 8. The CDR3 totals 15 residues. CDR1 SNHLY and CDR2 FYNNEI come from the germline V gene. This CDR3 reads CASSSTGGHADTQYF. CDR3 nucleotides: TGTGCCAGCAGCTCTACAGGGGGCCACGCAGATACGCAGTATTTT.

The CDR3, as DNA: TGCGCCAGCAGCCACTCGGGTGACTCTGGAAACACCATATATTTT. Translation gives CASSHSGDSGNTIYF. The gene calls are TRBV4-1 and TRBJ1-3; D is unclear. The CDR3 consists of 15 residues. Trimming stripped 3 bases from V and 0 bases from J, with 9 bases between. In germline, CDR1 is MGHRA, CDR2 YSYEKL.

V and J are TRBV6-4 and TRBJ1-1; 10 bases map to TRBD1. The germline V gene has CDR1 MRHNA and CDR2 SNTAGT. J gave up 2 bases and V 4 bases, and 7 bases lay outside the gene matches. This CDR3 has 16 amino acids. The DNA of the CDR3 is TGTGCCAGCAGTGCCCCCCGGACAGGGGGAAACACTGAAGCTTTCTTT. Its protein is CASSAPRTGGNTEAFF.

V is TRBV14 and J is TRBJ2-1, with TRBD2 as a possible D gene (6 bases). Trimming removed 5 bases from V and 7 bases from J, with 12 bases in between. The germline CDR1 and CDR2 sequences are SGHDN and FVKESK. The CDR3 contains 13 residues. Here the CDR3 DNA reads TGTGCCAGCAGCGCGGGGTTTGAGAATGAGCAGTTCTTC. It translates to CASSAGFENEQFF.

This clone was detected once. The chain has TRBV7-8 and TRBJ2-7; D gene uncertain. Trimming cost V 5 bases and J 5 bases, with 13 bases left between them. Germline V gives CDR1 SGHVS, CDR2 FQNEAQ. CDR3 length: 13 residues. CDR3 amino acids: CASSPRLTDEQYF. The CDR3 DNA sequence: TGTGCCAGCAGCCCCCGACTTACCGACGAGCAGTACTTC.

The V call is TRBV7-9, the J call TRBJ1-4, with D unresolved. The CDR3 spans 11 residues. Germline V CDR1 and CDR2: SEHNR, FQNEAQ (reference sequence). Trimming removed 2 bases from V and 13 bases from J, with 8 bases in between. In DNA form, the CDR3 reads TGTGCCAGCAGCTTACTAGAGGCACTGTTTTTT. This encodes CASSLLEALFF.

CDR3 loop: CASSGRGLAGVPGELFF. In DNA form, the CDR3 reads TGTGCCAGCAGCGGACGGGGACTAGCGGGAGTGCCCGGGGAGCTGTTTTTT. The chain joins TRBV27 to TRBJ2-2, with TRBD2 identical over 14 bases. Germline assignment: CDR1 MNHEY and CDR2 SMNVEV (reference sequence). V trimming: 6 bases; J trimming: 6 bases; junction bases outside the gene matches: 9. This CDR3 is 17 amino acids long.

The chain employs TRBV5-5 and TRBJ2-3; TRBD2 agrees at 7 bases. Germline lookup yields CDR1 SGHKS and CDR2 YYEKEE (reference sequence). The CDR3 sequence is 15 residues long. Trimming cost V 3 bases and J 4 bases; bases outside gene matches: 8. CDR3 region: CASSYGGGSPDTQYF. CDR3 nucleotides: TGTGCCAGCAGCTACGGCGGGGGAAGCCCAGATACGCAGTATTTT.

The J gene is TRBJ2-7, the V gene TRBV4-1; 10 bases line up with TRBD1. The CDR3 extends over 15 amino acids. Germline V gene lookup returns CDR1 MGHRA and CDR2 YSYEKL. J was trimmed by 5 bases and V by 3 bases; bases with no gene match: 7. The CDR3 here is CASSHLPGQGHEQYF. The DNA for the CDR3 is TGCGCCAGCAGCCATCTTCCGGGACAGGGGCACGAGCAGTACTTC.